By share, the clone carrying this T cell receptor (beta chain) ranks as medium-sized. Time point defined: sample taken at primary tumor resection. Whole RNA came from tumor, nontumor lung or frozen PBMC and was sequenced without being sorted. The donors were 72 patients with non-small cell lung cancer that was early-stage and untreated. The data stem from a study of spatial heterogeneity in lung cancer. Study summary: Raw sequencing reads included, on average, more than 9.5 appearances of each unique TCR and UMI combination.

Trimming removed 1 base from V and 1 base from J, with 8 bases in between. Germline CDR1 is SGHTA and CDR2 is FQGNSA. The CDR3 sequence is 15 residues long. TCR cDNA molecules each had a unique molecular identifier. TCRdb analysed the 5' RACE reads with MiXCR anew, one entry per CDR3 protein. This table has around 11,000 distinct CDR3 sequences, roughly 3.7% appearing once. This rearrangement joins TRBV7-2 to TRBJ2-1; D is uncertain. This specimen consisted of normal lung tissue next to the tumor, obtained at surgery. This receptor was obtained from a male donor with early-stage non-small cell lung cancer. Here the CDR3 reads CASSLVTASYNEQFF. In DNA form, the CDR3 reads TGTGCCAGCAGCTTAGTGACGGCTTCCTACAATGAGCAGTTCTTC.